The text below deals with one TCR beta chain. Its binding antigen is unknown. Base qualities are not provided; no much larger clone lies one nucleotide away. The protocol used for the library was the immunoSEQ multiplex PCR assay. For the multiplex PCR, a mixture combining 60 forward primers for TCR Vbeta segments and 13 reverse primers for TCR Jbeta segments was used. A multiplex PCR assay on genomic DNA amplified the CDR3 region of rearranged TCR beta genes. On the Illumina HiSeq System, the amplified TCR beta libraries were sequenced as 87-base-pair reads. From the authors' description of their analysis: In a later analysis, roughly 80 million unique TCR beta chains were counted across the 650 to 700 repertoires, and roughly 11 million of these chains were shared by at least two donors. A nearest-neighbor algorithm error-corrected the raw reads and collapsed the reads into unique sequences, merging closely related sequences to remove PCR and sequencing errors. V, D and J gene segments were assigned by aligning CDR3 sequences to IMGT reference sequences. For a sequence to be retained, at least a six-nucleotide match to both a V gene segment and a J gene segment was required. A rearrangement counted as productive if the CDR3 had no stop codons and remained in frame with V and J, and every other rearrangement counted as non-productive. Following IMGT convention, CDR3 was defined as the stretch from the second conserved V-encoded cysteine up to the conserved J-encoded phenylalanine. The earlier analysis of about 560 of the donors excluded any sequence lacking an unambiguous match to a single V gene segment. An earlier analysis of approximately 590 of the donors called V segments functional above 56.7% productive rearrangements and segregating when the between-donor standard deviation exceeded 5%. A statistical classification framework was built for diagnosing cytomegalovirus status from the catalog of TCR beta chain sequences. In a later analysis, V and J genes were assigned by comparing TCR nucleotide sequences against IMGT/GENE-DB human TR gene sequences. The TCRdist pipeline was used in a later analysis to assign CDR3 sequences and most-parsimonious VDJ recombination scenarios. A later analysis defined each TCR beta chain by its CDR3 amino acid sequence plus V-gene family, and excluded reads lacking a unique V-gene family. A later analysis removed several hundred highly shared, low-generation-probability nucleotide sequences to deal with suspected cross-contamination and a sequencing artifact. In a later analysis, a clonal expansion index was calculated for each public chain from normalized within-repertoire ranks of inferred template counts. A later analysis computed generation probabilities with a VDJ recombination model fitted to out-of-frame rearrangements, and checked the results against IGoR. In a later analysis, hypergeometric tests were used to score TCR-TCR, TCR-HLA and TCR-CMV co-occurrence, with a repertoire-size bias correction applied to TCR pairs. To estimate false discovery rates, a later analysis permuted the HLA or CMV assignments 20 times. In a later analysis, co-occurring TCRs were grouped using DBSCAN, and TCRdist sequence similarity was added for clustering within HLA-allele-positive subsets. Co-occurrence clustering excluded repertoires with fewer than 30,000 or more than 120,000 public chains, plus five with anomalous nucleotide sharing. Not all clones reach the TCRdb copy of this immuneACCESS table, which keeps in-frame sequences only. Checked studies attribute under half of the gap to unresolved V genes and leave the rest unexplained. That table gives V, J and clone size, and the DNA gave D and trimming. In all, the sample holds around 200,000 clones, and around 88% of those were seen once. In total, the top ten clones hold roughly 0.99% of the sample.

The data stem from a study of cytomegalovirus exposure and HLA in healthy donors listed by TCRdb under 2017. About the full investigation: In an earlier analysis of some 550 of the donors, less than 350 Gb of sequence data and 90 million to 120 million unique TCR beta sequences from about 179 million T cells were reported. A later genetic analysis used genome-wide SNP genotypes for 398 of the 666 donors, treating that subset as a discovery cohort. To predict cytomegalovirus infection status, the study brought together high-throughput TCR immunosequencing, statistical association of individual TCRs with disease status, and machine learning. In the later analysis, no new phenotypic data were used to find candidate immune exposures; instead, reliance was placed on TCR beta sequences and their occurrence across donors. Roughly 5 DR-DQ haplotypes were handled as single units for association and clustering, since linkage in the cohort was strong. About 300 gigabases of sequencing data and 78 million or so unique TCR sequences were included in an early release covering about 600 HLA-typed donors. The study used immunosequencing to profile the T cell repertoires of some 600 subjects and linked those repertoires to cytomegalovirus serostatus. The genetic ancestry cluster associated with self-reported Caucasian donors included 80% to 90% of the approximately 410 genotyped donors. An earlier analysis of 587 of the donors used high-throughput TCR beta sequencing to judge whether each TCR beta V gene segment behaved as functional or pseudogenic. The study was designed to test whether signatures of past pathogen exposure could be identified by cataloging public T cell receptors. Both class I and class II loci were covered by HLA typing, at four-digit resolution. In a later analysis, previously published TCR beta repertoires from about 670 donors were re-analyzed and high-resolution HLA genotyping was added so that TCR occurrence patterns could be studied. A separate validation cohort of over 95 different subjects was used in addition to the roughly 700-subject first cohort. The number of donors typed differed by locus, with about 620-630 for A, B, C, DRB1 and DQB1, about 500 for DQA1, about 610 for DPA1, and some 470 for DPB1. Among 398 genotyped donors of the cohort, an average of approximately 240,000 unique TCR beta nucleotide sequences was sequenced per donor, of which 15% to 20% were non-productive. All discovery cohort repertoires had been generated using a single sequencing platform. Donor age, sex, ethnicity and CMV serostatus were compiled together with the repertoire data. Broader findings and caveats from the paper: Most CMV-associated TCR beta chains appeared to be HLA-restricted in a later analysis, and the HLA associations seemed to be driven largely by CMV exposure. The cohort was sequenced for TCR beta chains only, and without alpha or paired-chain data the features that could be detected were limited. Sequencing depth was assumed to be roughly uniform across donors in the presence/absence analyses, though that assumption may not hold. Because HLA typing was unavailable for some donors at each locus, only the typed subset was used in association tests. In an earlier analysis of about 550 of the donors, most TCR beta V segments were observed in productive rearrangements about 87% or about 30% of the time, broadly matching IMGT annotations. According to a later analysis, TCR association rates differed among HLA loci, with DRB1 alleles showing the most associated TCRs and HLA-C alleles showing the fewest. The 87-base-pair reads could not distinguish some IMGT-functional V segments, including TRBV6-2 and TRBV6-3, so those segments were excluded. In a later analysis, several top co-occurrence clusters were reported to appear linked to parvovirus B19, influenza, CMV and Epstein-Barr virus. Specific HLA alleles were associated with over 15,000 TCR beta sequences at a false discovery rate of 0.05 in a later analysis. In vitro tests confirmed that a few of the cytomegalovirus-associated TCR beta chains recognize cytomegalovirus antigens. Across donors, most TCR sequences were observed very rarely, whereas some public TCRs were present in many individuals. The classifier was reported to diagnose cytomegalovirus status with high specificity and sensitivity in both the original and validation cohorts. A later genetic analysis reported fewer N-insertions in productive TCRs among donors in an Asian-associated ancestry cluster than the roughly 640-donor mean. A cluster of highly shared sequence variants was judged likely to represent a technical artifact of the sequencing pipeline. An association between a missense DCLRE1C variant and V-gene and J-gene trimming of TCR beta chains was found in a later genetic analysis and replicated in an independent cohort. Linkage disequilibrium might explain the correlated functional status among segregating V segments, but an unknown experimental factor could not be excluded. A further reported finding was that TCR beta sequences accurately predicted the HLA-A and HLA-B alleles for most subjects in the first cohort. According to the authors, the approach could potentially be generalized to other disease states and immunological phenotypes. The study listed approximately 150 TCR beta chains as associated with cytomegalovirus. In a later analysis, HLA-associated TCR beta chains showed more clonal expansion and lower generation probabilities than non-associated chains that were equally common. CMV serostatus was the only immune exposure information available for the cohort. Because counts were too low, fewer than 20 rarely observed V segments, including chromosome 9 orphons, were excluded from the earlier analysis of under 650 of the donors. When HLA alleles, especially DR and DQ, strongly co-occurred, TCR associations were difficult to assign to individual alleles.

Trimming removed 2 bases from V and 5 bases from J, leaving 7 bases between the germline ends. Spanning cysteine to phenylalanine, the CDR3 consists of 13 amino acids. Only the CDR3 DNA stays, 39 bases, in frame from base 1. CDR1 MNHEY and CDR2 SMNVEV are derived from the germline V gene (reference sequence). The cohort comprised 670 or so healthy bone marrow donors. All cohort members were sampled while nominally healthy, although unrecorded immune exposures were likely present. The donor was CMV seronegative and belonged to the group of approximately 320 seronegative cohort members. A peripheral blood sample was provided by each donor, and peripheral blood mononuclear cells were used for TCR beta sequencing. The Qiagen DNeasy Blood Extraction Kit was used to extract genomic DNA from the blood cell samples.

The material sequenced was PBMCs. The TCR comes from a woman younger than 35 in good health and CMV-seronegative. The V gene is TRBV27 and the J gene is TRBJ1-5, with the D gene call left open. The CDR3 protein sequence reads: CASSLEEDQPQHF. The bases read TGTGCCAGCAGTTTAGAGGAGGATCAGCCCCAGCATTTT.